This T cell receptor (beta chain) derives from a study of radiotherapy plus CTLA-4 blockade in lung cancer. With regard to this clone: Antigen specificity is unknown.

Generated by immunoSEQ multiplex PCR, the TCRdb table keeps only in-frame clones and is missing some. The data contain approximately 65,000 clones, roughly 80% of them singletons. The germline V gene encodes CDR1 GTSNPN and CDR2 SVGIG (reference sequence). The CDR3 extends over 13 amino acids. The V gene lost 4 bases and the J gene lost 0 bases, with 7 bases spanning the gap. Findings of the study overall: Early blood T cell clone changes and increased post-radiation serum interferon-beta were reportedly the strongest response predictors.

The V call is TRBV30, the J call TRBJ1-3; no reliable D call. The receptor's source is a human donor with non-small cell lung cancer who had a complete response to radiotherapy plus ipilimumab. The sample was peripheral blood, taken from a patient treated with radiotherapy plus ipilimumab. This CDR3 is CAWTRDSGNTIYF. Written as DNA, the CDR3 is TGTGCCTGGACCCGGGACTCTGGAAACACCATATATTTT.